The next 4 T cell receptor beta chains were all read from a single sample in a study of T cell responses to AZD1222 COVID-19 vaccine. The protocol was immunoSEQ multiplex PCR, while the TCRdb copy is restricted to in-frame clones and leaves out a portion. The table includes about 83,000 clones, over 75% detected once. The sample consisted of peripheral blood, taken on day 0 of AZD1222 vaccination. These receptors all come from an adult in good health.

The genes are TRBV9 and TRBJ2-1; D may be TRBD1 (6 bases). The germline gives CDR1 SGDLS, CDR2 YYNGEE. The CDR3 sequence is 16 residues long. V was trimmed by 3 bases and J by 7 bases, leaving 20 bases between them. CDR3 in amino acids: CASSARLLGAGNEQFF. The CDR3 DNA reads TGTGCCAGCAGCGCCCGGCTGCTGGGGGCGGGTAATGAGCAGTTCTTC.

Here the CDR3 DNA reads TGTGCCAGCAGAAACCTCGGGTACCACTATGGCTACACCTTC. Translated: CASRNLGYHYGYTF. The chain uses TRBV28 and TRBJ1-2, with D unresolved. The V and J ends lost 6 bases and 3 bases respectively, with 14 bases between them. CDR1 is MDHEN and CDR2 is SYDVKM in the germline V gene. The CDR3 runs to 14 residues.

The chain uses TRBV11-3 and TRBJ2-2, with TRBD1 as a possible D gene (5 bases). CDR3 length equals 15 residues. Germline CDR1 and CDR2: SGHNT and YENEEA. Trimming stripped 3 bases from V and 2 bases from J, with 10 bases between. The CDR3 spells CASSFVTANTGELFF. Written as DNA, the CDR3 is TGTGCCAGCAGCTTCGTGACAGCAAACACCGGGGAGCTGTTTTTT. Full variable domain (missing parts from reference TRBV11-3 and TRBJ2-2): EAGVVQSPRYKIIEKKQPVAFWCNPISGHNTLYWYLQNLGQGPELLIRYENEEAVDDSQLPKDRFSAERLKGVDSTLKIQPAELGDSAVYLCASSFVTANTGELFFGEGSRLTVL.

The CDR3 here is CASSYSKVGETQYF. CDR3 DNA: TGTGCCAGCAGTTACTCGAAAGTGGGAGAGACCCAGTACTTC. The chain is built from TRBV6-5 and TRBJ2-5; D remains ambiguous. Per the germline V gene, CDR1 is MNHEY and CDR2 is SVGAGI. The CDR3 runs 14 residues. V lost 0 bases, J lost 4 bases, and 9 bases lay in between.